A selection of T cell receptor beta chains follows, all from one sample in a study of preoperative IRX-2 immunotherapy in early breast cancer. Sequenced by immunoSEQ multiplex PCR; TCRdb stores in-frame clones only, minus some. The sample lists 25,000 to 35,000 clones; under 90% were seen once. This material was collected from a patient treated with IRX-2 immunotherapy. The receptors were sampled from a human donor with breast cancer. The CDR3 runs from the conserved cysteine through the conserved F or W. The order of the fields is J gene, D gene, V gene, clone size, CDR3 protein, CDR3 DNA. A D gene is named only where the DNA matches it firmly. Size tells how often a clone was seen (once, few, many) or the class of an expanded clone, and some rows leave it out.

TRBJ2-2,NA,TRBV7-2,NA,CASSQIDAGELFF,TGTGCCAGCAGCCAGATTGACGCCGGGGAGCTGTTTTTT
TRBJ2-1,NA,TRBV28,NA,CASSRPHQIYNEQFF,TGTGCCAGCAGTCGCCCCCACCAAATTTACAATGAGCAGTTCTTC
TRBJ1-2,TRBD1,TRBV18,NA,CASSPRDSYGYTF,TGTGCCAGCTCACCCCGGGACAGCTATGGCTACACCTTC
TRBJ2-1,NA,TRBV22-1,NA,CASSLYPSGREQFF,TGTGCCAGCAGTTTATACCCCTCAGGGAGAGAGCAGTTCTTC
TRBJ1-5,TRBD1,TRBV6-8,few,CASSYSGGSNQPQHF,TGTGCCAGCAGTTACTCAGGGGGCAGCAATCAGCCCCAGCATTTT
TRBJ2-1,TRBD1,TRBV11-3,NA,CASSPLTGDGWNEQFF,TGTGCCAGCAGCCCCCTGACAGGGGACGGATGGAATGAGCAGTTCTTC
TRBJ1-2,NA,TRBV6-8,few,CASSEQELSGYGYTF,TGTGCCAGCAGCGAACAGGAATTGAGCGGCTATGGCTACACCTTC
TRBJ1-5,TRBD1,TRBV7-8,NA,CASSLRDRGRGDNQPQHF,TGTGCCAGCAGCCTCCGGGACAGGGGTCGGGGGGACAATCAGCCCCAGCATTTT
TRBJ1-1,NA,TRBV5-1,NA,CASSQTGRETEAFF,TGCGCCAGCAGCCAAACGGGCAGGGAGACTGAAGCTTTCTTT
TRBJ1-4,NA,TRBV15,NA,CATSRELSNEKLFF,TGTGCCACCAGCAGAGAGCTGTCCAATGAAAAACTGTTTTTT
TRBJ2-7,TRBD2,TRBV5-1,NA,CASSPEPGLAGVVSRQYF,TGCGCCAGCAGCCCGGAACCGGGACTAGCGGGAGTGGTTTCTCGGCAGTACTTC
TRBJ2-7,NA,TRBV10-3,once,CAISEGLGGYEQYF,TGTGCCATCAGTGAGGGGCTGGGTGGTTACGAGCAGTACTTC
TRBJ2-3,NA,TRBV7-2,NA,CASSSTGPNTQYF,TGTGCCAGCAGCTCAACCGGGCCAAATACGCAGTATTTT
TRBJ1-5,NA,TRBV18,once,CASSPPGSSNQPQHF,TGTGCCAGCTCACCGCCCGGCAGTAGCAATCAGCCCCAGCATTTT
TRBJ1-4,NA,TRBV1,few,CASSQDPIGEKLFF,TGCGCCAGCAGCCAAGATCCCATTGGTGAAAAACTGTTTTTT
TRBJ1-2,TRBD1,TRBV5-1,NA,CASSATGGSDYGYTF,TGCGCCAGCAGCGCCACAGGGGGCTCGGACTATGGCTACACCTTC
TRBJ2-5,NA,TRBV15,once,CATSRGWGEETQYF,TGTGCCACCAGCAGAGGGTGGGGGGAAGAGACCCAGTACTTC
TRBJ2-7,TRBD2,TRBV30,NA,CASSIGAGAEQYF,TGTGCCTCTTCTATCGGAGCGGGGGCCGAGCAGTACTTC
TRBJ1-1,NA,TRBV6-7,once,CASSSKRDTEAFF,TGTGCCAGCAGTTCCAAACGGGACACTGAAGCTTTCTTT
TRBJ1-6,TRBD1,TRBV16,NA,CASSQVDRGPSPLHF,TGTGCCAGCAGCCAAGTCGACAGGGGGCCCTCACCCCTCCACTTT
TRBJ1-5,TRBD1,TRBV7-4,NA,CASSLAQTGVQPQHF,TGTGCCAGCAGCTTAGCGCAGACAGGGGTTCAGCCCCAGCATTTT
TRBJ1-5,NA,TRBV12-2,NA,CASRPTNVGGSNQPQHF,TGTGCAAGTCGACCTACGAACGTGGGAGGGAGCAATCAGCCCCAGCATTTT
TRBJ2-7,NA,TRBV6-8,few,CASSYSSTDGSFYEQYF,TGTGCCAGCAGTTACTCGTCCACGGACGGATCTTTCTACGAGCAGTACTTC
TRBJ1-4,NA,TRBV11-3,once,CASSSLTYKWATRGDEKLFF,TGTGCCAGCAGCTCTCTAACTTACAAATGGGCCACTCGGGGTGATGAAAAACTGTTTTTT
TRBJ2-1,NA,TRBV7-7,NA,CASSLKALRSYNEQFF,TGTGCCAGCAGCTTAAAGGCTCTGAGATCCTACAATGAGCAGTTCTTC
TRBJ1-5,NA,TRBV19,NA,CASSQDRVNQPQHF,TGTGCCAGTAGTCAAGACAGAGTTAATCAGCCCCAGCATTTT
TRBJ2-1,NA,TRBV6-8,NA,CASSSVGLLSYNEQFF,TGTGCCAGCAGTTCCGTGGGACTGCTATCCTACAATGAGCAGTTCTTC
TRBJ2-3,NA,TRBV11-3,NA,CASSKLAYLGDTQYF,TGTGCCAGCAGCAAGCTAGCGTACCTTGGAGATACGCAGTATTTT
TRBJ2-3,TRBD1,TRBV30,NA,CAWGTGDTQYF,TGTGCCTGGGGGACAGGAGATACGCAGTATTTT
TRBJ1-1,NA,TRBV7-4,NA,CASSLEVGIEAFF,TGTGCCAGCAGCTTAGAAGTGGGGATTGAAGCTTTCTTT
TRBJ2-7,TRBD2,TRBV18,NA,CASHGQRDEAYEQYF,TGTGCCAGCCACGGCCAGCGGGATGAAGCCTACGAGCAGTACTTC
TRBJ1-1,NA,TRBV6-8,NA,CASSTSDRTDTEAFF,TGTGCCAGCAGTACCTCCGACAGGACGGACACTGAAGCTTTCTTT
TRBJ2-3,NA,TRBV6-8,NA,CASSYGLGTSTDTQYF,TGTGCCAGCAGTTACGGTTTGGGAACTAGCACAGATACGCAGTATTTT
TRBJ1-2,TRBD1,TRBV6-8,NA,CASSEIGTANYGYTF,TGTGCCAGCAGTGAGATTGGGACAGCCAACTATGGCTACACCTTC
TRBJ2-3,NA,TRBV19,NA,CASSWTPTDTQYF,TGTGCCAGTAGTTGGACGCCTACAGATACGCAGTATTTT
TRBJ2-2,NA,TRBV6-1,NA,CASSEVWGDTGELFF,TGTGCCAGCAGTGAAGTCTGGGGAGACACCGGGGAGCTGTTTTTT
TRBJ1-5,NA,TRBV28,NA,CASSFFRGGGNQPQHF,TGTGCCAGCAGTTTTTTCAGGGGTGGTGGCAATCAGCCCCAGCATTTT
TRBJ1-4,TRBD1,TRBV19,NA,CASSIRTGYEKLFF,TGTGCCAGTAGTATTCGGACAGGCTATGAAAAACTGTTTTTT
TRBJ1-2,NA,TRBV15,NA,CATSRGGSMGGYTF,TGTGCCACCAGCAGGGGTGGGAGTATGGGGGGCTACACCTTC
TRBJ2-3,TRBD1,TRBV10-2,NA,CASSGQGAGTDTQYF,TGCGCCAGCAGTGGACAGGGGGCGGGCACAGATACGCAGTATTTT
TRBJ2-2,TRBD1,TRBV5-1,NA,CASRGDRANTGELFF,TGCGCCAGTCGGGGTGACAGGGCGAACACCGGGGAGCTGTTTTTT
TRBJ2-3,NA,TRBV11-3,NA,CASRSLRSRADTQYF,TGTGCCAGCAGATCCCTACGAAGCAGGGCAGATACGCAGTATTTT
TRBJ1-2,TRBD1,TRBV9,NA,CASSGTGGLYYGYTF,TGTGCCAGCAGTGGGACAGGGGGCCTTTACTATGGCTACACCTTC
TRBJ1-6,NA,TRBV6-8,NA,CASSYLGGRSSPLHF,TGTGCCAGCAGTTACCTCGGGGGACGTAGTTCACCCCTCCACTTT
TRBJ2-5,NA,TRBV6-8,NA,CASRATAGAHQETQYF,TGTGCCAGCAGAGCCACGGCGGGGGCTCACCAAGAGACCCAGTACTTC
TRBJ2-1,TRBD2,TRBV5-1,NA,CASSLASGGLYNEQFF,TGCGCCAGCAGCTTGGCTAGCGGGGGCCTTTACAATGAGCAGTTCTTC
TRBJ1-2,TRBD1,TRBV28,once,CASSQTWDRGRGGYTF,TGTGCCAGCAGTCAAACCTGGGACAGGGGCCGGGGGGGCTACACCTTC
TRBJ2-7,NA,TRBV19,NA,CASSIERGPYEQYF,TGTGCCAGTAGTATAGAACGGGGTCCCTACGAGCAGTACTTC
TRBJ2-1,NA,TRBV11-3,once,CASSQVYELRNFYNEQFF,TGTGCCAGCAGCCAAGTATATGAGTTACGGAACTTCTACAATGAGCAGTTCTTC
TRBJ2-7,NA,TRBV6-8,NA,CASSYSGPTYEQYF,TGTGCCAGCAGTTACTCAGGCCCCACCTACGAGCAGTACTTC
TRBJ1-1,NA,TRBV1,NA,CASSQDRGATIKAFF,TGCGCCAGCAGCCAAGATAGAGGGGCCACGATAAAAGCTTTCTTT
TRBJ2-1,NA,TRBV7-1,NA,CASSQGGSYNEQFF,TGTGCCAGCAGCCAAGGCGGTTCCTACAATGAGCAGTTCTTC
TRBJ1-6,NA,TRBV30,NA,CAWSIVTSPLHF,TGTGCCTGGAGTATCGTTACCTCACCCCTCCACTTT
TRBJ2-3,NA,TRBV15,few,CASNRGREIGGDTQYF,TGTGCCAGCAACAGGGGCAGGGAAATTGGAGGGGATACGCAGTATTTT